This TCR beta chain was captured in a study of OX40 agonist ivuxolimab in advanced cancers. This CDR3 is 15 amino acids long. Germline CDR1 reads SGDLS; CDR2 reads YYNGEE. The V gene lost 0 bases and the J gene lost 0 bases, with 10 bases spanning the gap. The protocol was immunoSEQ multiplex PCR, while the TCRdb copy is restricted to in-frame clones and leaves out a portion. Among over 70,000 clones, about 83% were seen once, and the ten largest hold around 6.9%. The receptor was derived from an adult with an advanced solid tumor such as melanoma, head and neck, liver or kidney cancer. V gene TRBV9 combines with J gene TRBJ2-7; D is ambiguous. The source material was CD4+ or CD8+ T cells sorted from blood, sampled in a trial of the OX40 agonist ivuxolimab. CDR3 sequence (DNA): TGTGCCAGCAGCGTAGGAACAGCCTACTCCTACGAGCAGTACTTC. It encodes CASSVGTAYSYEQYF.